The 29 T cell receptor beta chains presented below share a single source sample, sequenced in a study of blood T cells in healthy people across ages. A J-beta primer mix and a sample-barcoded 5' primer were used in a second PCR of roughly 6 to 12 cycles. TCRdb re-called the 5' RACE reads with MiXCR, one entry per CDR3 protein. Of more than 1 million distinct CDR3 sequences in the sample, 35% to 50% were seen once. The specimen was blood. The receptors stem from a woman aged 60-70 years in good health.

The chain couples TRBV7-2 to TRBJ2-1, with D perhaps TRBD2 (6 bases). There are 13 residues in the CDR3. Germline CDR1 SGHTA, CDR2 FQGNSA. Trimming shortened V by 5 bases and J by 9 bases, and 14 bases separated the two germline ends. As DNA, the CDR3 is TGTGCCAGCAGCCCGAGACTAGGGGCTGAGCAGTTCTTC. Its protein product is CASSPRLGAEQFF.

The chain carries TRBV10-3 and TRBJ2-5; D is unclear. V dropped 10 bases and J dropped 1 base, with 10 bases sitting between them. Germline assignment: CDR1 ENHRY and CDR2 SYGVKD. This CDR3 has 12 residues. The CDR3 is CATARTQETQYF. In DNA form, the CDR3 reads TGTGCCACGGCTAGGACCCAAGAGACCCAGTACTTC.

This clonotype was recorded a few times. This sequence joins TRBV20-1 and TRBJ1-2; D is ambiguous. V was clipped by 4 bases and J by 3 bases, with 12 bases between them. The CDR3 runs 13 residues. Germline V gene lookup returns CDR1 DFQATT and CDR2 SNEGSKA (reference sequence). The DNA of the CDR3 is TGCAGTGCTAAGAACAGCGTCGACTATGGCTACACCTTC. Translated: CSAKNSVDYGYTF.

On this clonotype itself: At one of its ends the junction is not consistent with the germline gene, which may arise from a read error. V is TRBV4-1 and J is TRBJ2-7; the D call may be TRBD1 or TRBD2 (6 bases each). There are 14 residues in the CDR3. Germline V gene data show CDR1 as MGHRA and CDR2 as YSYEKL. DNA of the CDR3: TGCGTCAGCAGCCAAGGAGGGGGCTCCTACGAGCAGTACTTC. This codes for CVSSQGGGSYEQYF.

The table lists this clonotype with a few counts. The V call is TRBV7-2, the J call TRBJ2-3; D gene uncertain. Trimming took off 8 bases at V and 6 bases at J, with 9 bases between the two ends. CDR1 SGHTA and CDR2 FQGNSA come from the germline V gene. The CDR3 is 11 residues long. The CDR3: CASAGWDTQYF. CDR3 DNA: TGTGCCAGCGCCGGTTGGGATACGCAGTATTTT.

The chain employs TRBV10-1 and TRBJ2-5, with 11 bases lining up with TRBD1. Germline CDR1 WNHNN, CDR2 SYGVQD (reference sequence). The CDR3 has 16 amino acids. V lost 0 bases, J lost 4 bases, and 4 bases stayed unmatched. The CDR3 spells CASSESGQGVGETQYF. The CDR3 DNA reads TGCGCCAGCAGTGAGTCGGGACAGGGGGTAGGAGAGACCCAGTACTTC.

The V gene is TRBV25-1, the J gene TRBJ2-1; D may be TRBD1 (6 bases). The CDR3 is 19 amino acids. The V end lost 3 bases, the J end lost 0 bases, and 21 bases lay between the germline ends. Germline V gene sequence: CDR1 MGHDK, CDR2 SYGVNS. This CDR3 reads CASSDIRRDTISSYNEQFF. The CDR3 DNA reads as TGTGCCAGCAGTGACATACGTCGGGACACCATAAGCTCCTACAATGAGCAGTTCTTC.

CDR3 nucleotide sequence: TGCAGCGTTAGTCTGGGACAGGGGGCAGATACGCAGTATTTT. Translation: CSVSLGQGADTQYF. The V gene is TRBV29-1, the J gene TRBJ2-3, with TRBD1 matching 11 bases. Germline trimming cut 5 bases from V and 4 bases from J; bases unmatched to any gene: 5. The CDR3 has 14 residues. Germline assignment: CDR1 SQVTM and CDR2 ANQGSEA.

This clonotype was detected a few times. The chain is built from TRBV20-1 and TRBJ2-1; the D gene is possibly TRBD2 (6 bases). V gave up 6 bases and J gave up 8 bases, with 14 bases separating them. The CDR3 has 12 residues. Germline values: CDR1 DFQATT, CDR2 SNEGSKA (reference sequence). CDR3 nucleotide sequence: TGCAGTGCCATCCCCGGGGGTTATGAGCAGTTCTTC. As protein: CSAIPGGYEQFF.

The chain carries TRBV29-1 and TRBJ2-3; 9 bases match TRBD2. Germline V gene data show CDR1 as SQVTM and CDR2 as ANQGSEA. The length of the CDR3 is 12 residues. V trimming: 0 bases; J trimming: 14 bases; junction bases outside the gene matches: 6. This CDR3 is CSVEDTSGRSYF. CDR3 bases: TGCAGCGTTGAAGATACGAGCGGGAGGTCGTATTTT.

This clonotype has a handful of counts. This rearrangement joins TRBV3-1 to TRBJ2-1; the D gene is possibly TRBD2 (6 bases). TRBJ2-7 matches the DNA end more closely, so the J call is doubtful. Germline V gene data show CDR1 as LGHDT and CDR2 as YNNKEL (reference sequence). The CDR3 length is 14 residues. CDR3 loop: CASSQEPGVGEQYF. The CDR3 nucleotides are TGTGCCAGCAGCCAAGAACCGGGAGTTGGTGAGCAGTACTTC.

This chain links TRBV20-1 with TRBJ2-1, with D unresolved. CDR3 size: 12 residues. The germline V gene encodes CDR1 DFQATT and CDR2 SNEGSKA (reference sequence). Trimming removed 7 bases from V and 4 bases from J, with 11 bases in between. CDR3 sequence: CSVGRDYNEQFF. In DNA form, the CDR3 reads TGCAGTGTGGGCCGAGATTACAATGAGCAGTTCTTC.

The rearrangement uses TRBV10-3 and TRBJ1-1; weak D call: TRBD1 (5 bases). The germline V and J ends were trimmed by 0 bases and 5 bases, with 10 bases remaining between them. Germline V gene lookup returns CDR1 ENHRY and CDR2 SYGVKD. The length of the CDR3 is 14 residues. The CDR3 DNA follows: TGTGCCATCAGTGAGTCGGGGGAGGGTACTGAAGCTTTCTTT. It translates to CAISESGEGTEAFF.

This chain links TRBV5-1 with TRBJ2-5; D perhaps matches TRBD2 (5 bases). Germline V gene sequence: CDR1 SGHRS, CDR2 YFSETQ. CDR3 size: 17 residues. V gave up 2 bases and J gave up 5 bases, with 22 bases separating them. CDR3 coding DNA: TGCGCCAGCAGCTTCCCCAAGGCGGGCCCCTTCAAGGAGACCCAGTACTTC. Translated: CASSFPKAGPFKETQYF.

In this sample, this clonotype turned up a few times. The chain combines TRBV11-2 with TRBJ2-3; D gene unclear. CDR1 SGHAT and CDR2 FQNNGV come from the germline V gene. Trimming shortened V by 0 bases and J by 14 bases, and 9 bases separated the two germline ends. CDR3 length: 11 amino acids. In DNA form, the CDR3 reads TGTGCCAGCAGCTTAGATCAGAAAGGGTATTTT. The encoded protein is CASSLDQKGYF.

This clonotype was seen more than once but under ten times. The V gene is TRBV29-1, the J gene TRBJ2-3; D could derive from TRBD1 or TRBD2 (6 bases each). CDR1 is SQVTM and CDR2 is ANQGSEA in the germline V gene. Between the trimmed V and J ends, which lost 8 bases and 6 bases, there was a span of 15 bases. The CDR3 covers 12 residues. CDR3 sequence (DNA): TGCAGCACGCGGGACACCATGGATACGCAGTATTTT. Translation gives CSTRDTMDTQYF.

The V call is TRBV20-1, the J call TRBJ2-7, with 9 bases identical to TRBD2. With 4 bases clipped from V and 4 bases from J, the junction kept 5 bases outside the gene matches. The CDR3 totals 13 residues. Germline loops: CDR1 DFQATT, CDR2 SNEGSKA (reference sequence). CDR3 residues: CSATGTSWYEQYF. The CDR3 region has the DNA TGCAGTGCTACCGGGACTAGCTGGTACGAGCAGTACTTC.

The CDR3 coding sequence is TGTGCCAGCAGTTTGAGGGCTAACTATGGCTACACCTTC. This codes for CASSLRANYGYTF. This chain connects TRBV12-3 or TRBV12-4 to TRBJ1-2, with D uncertain. The CDR3 runs 13 residues. Trimming pared 3 bases from V and 0 bases from J, leaving 5 bases between.

Only a few counts were recorded for this clonotype. The chain joins TRBV9 to TRBJ2-7; D tentatively fits TRBD1 or TRBD2 (5 bases each). Germline-derived CDR1 and CDR2 are SGDLS and YYNGEE. V was cut by 0 bases and J by 2 bases, with 15 bases left in between. The CDR3 spans 16 residues. This CDR3 reads CASSVGGTFGPYEQYF. CDR3 sequence (DNA): TGTGCCAGCAGCGTAGGAGGGACGTTCGGTCCCTACGAGCAGTACTTC.

This clonotype was counted a few times. This chain joins TRBV20-1 and TRBJ2-5; D not certain. Germline V gene data show CDR1 as DFQATT and CDR2 as SNEGSKA (reference sequence). Trimming pared 5 bases from V and 0 bases from J, leaving 13 bases between. There are 14 residues in the CDR3. The CDR3 DNA reads as TGCAGTGCTGACAAAGAAGAGTACCAAGAGACCCAGTACTTC. Translation gives CSADKEEYQETQYF.

As to this clonotype: This may be a read error: a much more frequent sequence differs by one nucleotide. The chain carries TRBV28 and TRBJ1-6, with a tentative D call TRBD1 (6 bases). The CDR3 loop spans 14 amino acids. Germline V gives CDR1 MDHEN, CDR2 SYDVKM. CDR3: CATRRQVFNSPPHF. The CDR3 DNA follows: TGTGCCACCAGACGACAGGTGTTTAATTCACCCCCCCACTTT.

The chain employs TRBV4-1 and TRBJ2-5; 7 nucleotides agree with TRBD2. This CDR3 has 17 amino acids. Germline V gene lookup returns CDR1 MGHRA and CDR2 YSYEKL. V lost 4 bases to trimming and J lost 3 bases; unmatched junction nucleotides: 14. In DNA form, the CDR3 reads TGCGCCAGCAGCCCGAGCTGGGGGGGGTCCGGAGAAGAGACCCAGTACTTC. Translation gives CASSPSWGGSGEETQYF.

This clonotype was seen ten or more times. The J gene is TRBJ2-7, the V gene TRBV15; D may be TRBD1 (6 bases). The V end was cut by 3 bases, the J end by 3 bases, with 12 bases between. CDR1 and CDR2 from the germline V gene are LNHNV and YYDKDF (reference sequence). The CDR3 totals 14 residues. CDR3: CATSSRDKGYEQYF. The CDR3, as DNA: TGTGCCACCAGCAGCCGGGACAAGGGCTACGAGCAGTACTTC. The full variable domain, its missing parts supplied by reference TRBV15 and TRBJ2-7, is DAMVIQNPRYQVTQFGKPVTLSCSQTLNHNVMYWYQQKSSQAPKLLFHYYDKDFNNEADTPDNFQSRRPNTSFCFLDIRSPGLGDTAMYLCATSSRDKGYEQYFGPGTRLTVT.

This chain joins TRBV9 and TRBJ2-4, with D possibly matching TRBD2 (6 bases). This CDR3 has 13 residues. Germline loops: CDR1 SGDLS, CDR2 YYNGEE. V was cut by 4 bases and J by 7 bases, with 12 bases left in between. CDR3 residues: CASSSAGLNIQYF. The DNA for the CDR3 is TGTGCCAGCAGCTCCGCGGGACTGAACATTCAGTACTTC.

V gene TRBV7-3 combines with J gene TRBJ2-3, with TRBD1 matching 11 bases. CDR1 and CDR2 (germline): SGHTA, FQGTGA. Trimming removed 4 bases from V and 4 bases from J; junction bases left unmatched: 7. The CDR3 has 16 residues. The CDR3 protein is CASSSTPGQGADTQYF. The CDR3 nucleotides are TGTGCCAGCAGCTCCACACCGGGACAGGGGGCAGATACGCAGTATTTT.

The chain employs TRBV10-2 and TRBJ1-6; 9 bases are shared with TRBD1. The CDR3 is 16 residues long. The germline V gene encodes CDR1 WSHSY and CDR2 SAAADI. After removal of 0 bases from V and 4 bases from J, the junction contained 1 base not matched to a gene. The CDR3 region is CASSESGQGYNSPLHF. In DNA, the CDR3 is TGCGCCAGCAGTGAGTCGGGACAGGGTTATAATTCACCCCTCCACTTT.

Ten or more counts support this clonotype. This chain connects TRBV27 to TRBJ2-3; 13 positions agree with TRBD2. The CDR3 covers 17 residues. Germline values: CDR1 MNHEY, CDR2 SMNVEV (reference sequence). V lost 3 bases, J lost 11 bases, and 14 bases stayed unmatched. CDR3 protein: CASSFVPLGLAGRRQYF. The CDR3 DNA follows: TGTGCCAGCAGTTTCGTGCCCTTGGGACTAGCGGGGCGGAGGCAGTATTTT.

This chain joins TRBV28 and TRBJ2-4; D is possibly TRBD2 (6 bases). Trimming stripped 3 bases from V and 3 bases from J, with 12 bases between. Germline V lookup: CDR1 MDHEN, CDR2 SYDVKM. There are 15 residues in the CDR3. CDR3: CASSFGGLDKNIQYF. Here the CDR3 DNA reads TGTGCCAGCAGTTTTGGGGGGTTGGACAAAAACATTCAGTACTTC.

This clonotype was counted a few times. V gene TRBV21-1 combines with J gene TRBJ1-2; the table names TRBD1, a call not compared with the DNA. TRBV21-1 corresponds to a pseudogene. This CDR3 comprises 17 residues. CDR3 nucleotides: TGTGCCAGCAGCAAAGATGAACCAGGGCAACCTAACTATGGCTACACCTTC. It codes for CASSKDEPGQPNYGYTF.